The entry below describes one T cell receptor beta chain. This entry comes from a study of blood T cell repertoires in COVID-19. Background on the study: Researchers got acute and convalescent COVID-19 samples from the United States, Italy and Spain. The cDNA or gDNA used as material had been derived from T cells, B-cell-depleted T cells, or PBMCs.

In the original workflow: Reference gene primer amplification yielded estimated nucleated cell counts. Repertoires were generated with immunoSEQ multiplex PCR, while TCRdb's copy carries only in-frame clones and drops some. That table is the source of V, J and clone size, and D and trimming were worked out from the DNA. This table holds roughly 120,000 clones, about nine tenths found once. In germline, CDR1 is SGHTA, CDR2 FQGNSA. Trimming pared 5 bases from V and 0 bases from J, leaving 8 bases between. This CDR3 contains 14 residues. This receptor was taken from a human donor with active COVID-19. The donor label of this sample is uncertain. The sequencing sample was made of peripheral blood. The chain uses TRBV7-2 and TRBJ1-5; D gene uncertain. CDR3 coding DNA: TGTGCCAGCAGCGAGTATTATAGCAATCAGCCCCAGCATTTT. It yields the protein CASSEYYSNQPQHF.